These 17 T cell receptor beta chains were all obtained from the same sample, sequenced in a study of T cells in Graves' hyperthyroidism and ophthalmopathy. From RNA transcripts, TCR beta CDR3 regions were amplified. The HTBI primer set was used in a first-round RT-PCR of the TCR CDR3. Using its own MiXCR run on the multiplex PCR reads, TCRdb lists one record per CDR3 protein. The profile shows about 320,000 distinct CDR3 sequences, 15% to 20% of them singletons. The source material was blood. Receptors were obtained from a young man with Graves' hyperthyroidism.

The chain carries TRBV27 and TRBJ1-5; 9 bases fit TRBD1. The germline CDR1 and CDR2 sequences are MNHEY and SMNVEV (reference sequence). This CDR3 contains 14 residues. Germline trimming cut 6 bases from V and 2 bases from J; bases unmatched to any gene: 2. CDR3 DNA: TGTGCCAGCAGACAGGGGGCACGCAATCAGCCCCAGCATTTT. Amino acids: CASRQGARNQPQHF.

This clonotype was detected once. The chain links TRBV14 to TRBJ1-2; D possibly corresponds to TRBD1 (5 bases). The V gene lost 0 bases and the J gene lost 4 bases, with 12 bases spanning the gap. Germline CDR1 SGHDN, CDR2 FVKESK. This CDR3 spans 15 amino acids. CDR3 DNA: TGTGCCAGCAGCCAAGATTTCGGGGGGGGCTATGGCTACACCTTC. Amino acids: CASSQDFGGGYGYTF.

This clonotype has a count of ten or more. The chain uses TRBV3-1 and TRBJ1-2; D unresolved. Germline V CDR1 and CDR2: LGHDT, YNNKEL (reference sequence). The length of the CDR3 is 15 residues. The V and J ends lost 4 bases and 8 bases respectively, with 20 bases between them. DNA for the CDR3: TGTGCCAGCAGCCTGCAGGCGGCCACGAGGGAGGGCTACACCTTC. Translation gives CASSLQAATREGYTF. Full variable domain (remainder filled in from reference TRBV3-1 and TRBJ1-2): DTAVSQTPKYLVTQMGNDKSIKCEQNLGHDTMYWYKQDSKKFLKIMFSYNNKELIINETVPNRFSPKSPDKAHLNLHINSLELGDSAVYFCASSLQAATREGYTFGSGTRLTVV.

The chain is built from TRBV24-1 and TRBJ2-1; 13 nucleotides agree with TRBD2. CDR1 is KGHDR and CDR2 is SFDVKD in the germline V gene. V lost 4 bases, J lost 8 bases, and 10 bases stayed unmatched. CDR3 length equals 17 residues. The CDR3 DNA reads as TGTGCCACCAGTGAAGGGACTAGCGGGATCGCGAGCGATGAGCAGTTCTTC. It is translated as CATSEGTSGIASDEQFF.

There are many counts of this clonotype. This chain uses TRBV5-1 with TRBJ2-3, with D tentatively TRBD2 (5 bases). CDR3 length equals 13 residues. Germline-derived CDR1 and CDR2 are SGHRS and YFSETQ. V was clipped by 6 bases and J by 0 bases, with 8 bases between them. The CDR3 DNA follows: TGCGCCAGCACTCGCGGGAGCACAGATACGCAGTATTTT. Protein product: CASTRGSTDTQYF.

This clonotype was seen at least ten times. The chain couples TRBV18 to TRBJ2-5; TRBD1 or TRBD2 may be the D gene (5 bases each). Germline V gene data show CDR1 as KGHSH and CDR2 as LQKENI. This CDR3 region has 17 residues. The ends were cut back, 3 bases at V and 5 bases at J, with 22 bases in the middle. The CDR3 DNA sequence: TGTGCCAGCTCACCCGGCCGGGGCGGTTATGAGAGCGAGACCCAGTACTTC. It is translated as CASSPGRGGYESETQYF.

This chain connects TRBV2 to TRBJ2-5, with 8 bases fitting TRBD2. This CDR3 has 13 residues. Losses at the gene ends were 6 bases for V and 5 bases for J; bases not matched to a gene: 5. Germline V gene data show CDR1 as SNHLY and CDR2 as FYNNEI. The CDR3 protein is CASRPSGGETQYF. For the CDR3, the DNA is TGTGCCAGCAGACCCTCGGGGGGGGAGACCCAGTACTTC.

The chain uses TRBV6-2 or TRBV6-3 and TRBJ2-5; TRBD2 might be the D (5 bases). V lost 7 bases and J lost 5, with 8 bases in between. The CDR3 extends over 11 amino acids. CDR1 and CDR2 (germline): MNHEY, SVGEGT. The CDR3 spells CASIGGETQYF. CDR3 nucleotide sequence: TGTGCCAGCATTGGCGGGGAGACCCAGTACTTC.

This clonotype was observed many times. V and J are TRBV11-2 and TRBJ2-5; 7 bases line up with TRBD1. The V segment lost 3 bases and the J segment 0 bases; nucleotides outside the gene matches: 7. Germline CDR1 and CDR2: SGHAT and FQNNGV. The CDR3 is 16 amino acids. The CDR3 region is CASSLNPGQHQETQYF. The CDR3 coding sequence is TGTGCCAGCAGCTTGAATCCGGGACAGCACCAAGAGACCCAGTACTTC.

This clonotype was observed many times. CDR3 DNA: TGTGCCAGCAGCGACTATGGGCCGTACACTGAAGCTTTCTTT. Amino acid sequence: CASSDYGPYTEAFF. The chain is built from TRBV6-1 and TRBJ1-1; D ambiguous. This CDR3 spans 14 amino acids. From germline, CDR1 is MNHNS and CDR2 SASEGT. Deletions cut 6 bases from V and 3 bases from J, with 14 bases between.

This chain uses TRBV7-6 with TRBJ2-3; either TRBD1 or TRBD2 may supply D (5 bases each). The V end was cut by 4 bases, the J end by 1 base, with 12 bases between. The CDR3 runs to 15 residues. Germline CDR1 reads SGHVS; CDR2 reads FNYEAQ. CDR3 bases: TGTGCCAGCAGCTGGGCAGGGAGCGGCACAGATACGCAGTATTTT. It is translated as CASSWAGSGTDTQYF.

This clonotype has just a few counts. This rearrangement joins TRBV5-8 to TRBJ2-7; 8 bases fit TRBD2. Unmatched junction bases numbered 8, after V lost 3 bases and J lost 0 bases. CDR3 size: 16 residues. CDR1 is SGHTS, CDR2 YDEGEE, per germline. CDR3 residues: CASSSRSGLASYEQYF. The CDR3 region has the DNA TGTGCCAGCAGCTCCAGGTCAGGACTAGCCTCCTACGAGCAGTACTTC.

Remarks on this clonotype: An end of the junction differs from the germline gene, which may be a read error. The chain recombines TRBV20-1 with TRBJ2-7; 10 bases map to TRBD2. Germline V gene sequence: CDR1 DFQATT, CDR2 SNEGSKA (reference sequence). CDR3 size: 15 residues. Here the CDR3 DNA reads TGCAGTGCTAGAGGGGTCCTAGCGGGGGCCTACGAGCTGTACTTC. It yields the protein CSARGVLAGAYELYF.

Many counts were recorded for this clonotype. CDR3 DNA: TGCAGCGTTGAAGGGCTAGCGACCTACGAGCAGTACTTC. Its translation is CSVEGLATYEQYF. The V call is TRBV29-1, the J call TRBJ2-7; TRBD2 is a possible D gene (6 bases). The CDR3 length is 13 residues. From germline, CDR1 is SQVTM and CDR2 ANQGSEA. V gave up 1 base and J gave up 2 bases, with 9 bases separating them.

The rearrangement links TRBV13 to TRBJ2-3; D is unresolved. The CDR3 covers 14 residues. Germline CDR1 PRHDT, CDR2 FYEKMQ (reference sequence). V was clipped by 2 bases and J by 4 bases, with 10 bases between them. This chain's CDR3 is CASSLLVLPDTQYF. CDR3 nucleotides: TGTGCCAGCAGCTTACTAGTACTCCCAGATACGCAGTATTTT. Full variable domain (rest looked up from reference TRBV13 and TRBJ2-3): AAGVIQSPRHLIKEKRETATLKCYPIPRHDTVYWYQQGPGQDPQFLISFYEKMQSDKGSIPDRFSAQQFSDYHSELNMSSLELGDSALYFCASSLLVLPDTQYFGPGTRLTVL.

There are many counts of this clonotype. CDR3 nucleotide sequence: TGTGCCAGCTATTGGACAGGGGGACAAGAGACCCAGTACTTC. Amino acids: CASYWTGGQETQYF. The J gene is TRBJ2-5, the V gene TRBV2, with 10 bases identical to TRBD1. This CDR3 is built from 14 residues. Germline V lookup: CDR1 SNHLY, CDR2 FYNNEI. The V segment lost 8 bases and the J segment 2 bases; nucleotides outside the gene matches: 5.

This clonotype was counted many times. The genes are TRBV28 and TRBJ2-1, with D possibly matching TRBD2 (6 bases). Deletions cut 3 bases from V and 6 bases from J, with 15 bases between. Per germline, CDR1 MDHEN and CDR2 SYDVKM. CDR3 size: 15 residues. The CDR3 DNA is TGTGCCAGCAGTTTCGGAGGCGGGATCGGCAATGAGCAGTTCTTC. Protein product: CASSFGGGIGNEQFF.